The 2 T cell receptor beta chains below all came from one sample that was sequenced in a study of cytomegalovirus exposure and HLA in healthy donors. Primers included in the PCR were 60 Vbeta and 13 Jbeta primers. The repertoire was sequenced with immunoSEQ multiplex PCR; TCRdb's copy has only in-frame clones and lacks some. The repertoire holds roughly 180,000 clones, with 77% as singletons. The sample consisted of PBMCs. Receptor source: a woman in her twenties or thirties in good health and CMV-seropositive.

This sequence joins TRBV27 and TRBJ2-7; D not certain. This CDR3 region has 15 residues. Trimming cost V 8 bases and J 0 bases, with 17 bases left between them. CDR1 and CDR2 (germline): MNHEY, SMNVEV (reference sequence). The CDR3 sequence is CASPPAPADSYEQYF. The CDR3 nucleotides are TGTGCCAGCCCTCCGGCCCCCGCGGACTCCTACGAGCAGTACTTC.

The CDR3 DNA sequence: TGTGCCAGCAGCCCAAGGGGGGGGAACACCGGGGAGCTGTTTTTT. Residues: CASSPRGGNTGELFF. The chain combines TRBV7-2 with TRBJ2-2; D is possibly TRBD2 (7 bases). Germline CDR1 reads SGHTA; CDR2 reads FQGNSA. V was clipped by 5 bases and J by 1 base, with 11 bases between them. The CDR3 contains 15 residues.